The rows below give T cell receptor beta chains drawn from one sample of a study of cytomegalovirus exposure and HLA in healthy donors. Produced via immunoSEQ multiplex PCR; TCRdb's table is partial and in-frame only. The table has some 190,000 clones, roughly 77% seen once. The specimen was PBMCs. Source of these receptors: a woman in her twenties or thirties in good health and CMV-seronegative. Both conserved end residues are part of each CDR3. The D gene is left open where the match is weak.

v_gene: TRBV4-2; d_gene: TRBD2; j_gene: TRBJ2-5; CDR3aa: CASSLTRGGKGETQYF; CDR3nt: TGTGCCAGCAGCCTAACGCGGGGGGGGAAGGGGGAGACCCAGTACTTC
v_gene: TRBV4-2; d_gene: TRBD2; j_gene: TRBJ2-2; CDR3aa: CASSQDIRLAGGRTNTGELFF; CDR3nt: TGTGCCAGCAGCCAAGATATTAGGCTAGCGGGGGGACGAACGAACACCGGGGAGCTGTTTTTT
v_gene: TRBV2; d_gene: -; j_gene: TRBJ1-1; CDR3aa: CASKMDSEAFF; CDR3nt: TGTGCCAGCAAGATGGACAGTGAAGCTTTCTTT
v_gene: TRBV2; d_gene: TRBD2; j_gene: TRBJ2-3; CDR3aa: CASSDFRTRRSDTQYF; CDR3nt: TGTGCCAGCAGTGACTTCAGGACTAGGAGGTCAGATACGCAGTATTTT
v_gene: TRBV5-1; d_gene: -; j_gene: TRBJ2-7; CDR3aa: CASSLVFGGSSYEQYF; CDR3nt: TGCGCCAGCAGCTTGGTATTCGGAGGGAGCTCCTACGAGCAGTACTTC
v_gene: TRBV30; d_gene: TRBD2; j_gene: TRBJ2-3; CDR3aa: CAWSVAGGGYSDTQYF; CDR3nt: TGTGCCTGGAGTGTAGCGGGGGGCGGGTATTCTGATACGCAGTATTTT
v_gene: TRBV14; d_gene: -; j_gene: TRBJ1-6; CDR3aa: CASSQDWGRPPLHF; CDR3nt: TGTGCCAGCAGCCAAGATTGGGGCAGGCCACCCCTCCACTTT
v_gene: TRBV19; d_gene: -; j_gene: TRBJ2-6; CDR3aa: CASSIVGGAGSGANVLTF; CDR3nt: TGTGCCAGTAGTATAGTTGGCGGGGCCGGCTCTGGGGCCAACGTCCTGACTTTC
v_gene: TRBV2; d_gene: -; j_gene: TRBJ1-4; CDR3aa: CASSDSFNEKLFF; CDR3nt: TGTGCCAGCAGTGACAGTTTTAATGAAAAACTGTTTTTT
v_gene: TRBV30; d_gene: -; j_gene: TRBJ1-2; CDR3aa: CAWSLRRGNPNYGYTF; CDR3nt: TGTGCCTGGAGTCTTCGAAGAGGAAATCCTAACTATGGCTACACCTTC
v_gene: TRBV11-1; d_gene: -; j_gene: TRBJ2-5; CDR3aa: CASLHGEGTQYF; CDR3nt: TGTGCCAGCCTTCACGGGGAAGGGACCCAGTACTTC
v_gene: TRBV7-9; d_gene: TRBD1; j_gene: TRBJ1-1; CDR3aa: CASSSRDRGGTEAFF; CDR3nt: TGTGCCAGCAGCTCCCGGGACAGGGGAGGAACTGAAGCTTTCTTT